The 30 T cell receptor beta chains listed next were all sequenced from one sample in a study of CD8+CD57+ T cells in acquired aplastic anemia. CDR3 and TCR beta VDJ profiling relied on a genomic DNA template. TCRdb itself ran the reads through MiXCR, one entry per CDR3 protein. The table shows about 130,000 distinct CDR3 sequences, with 35% to 50% occurring only once. Sequences were obtained from sorted CD4+, CD8+, or CD8+CD57+ T cells (not recorded which) from PBMCs. These receptors originate from a human donor in good health, serving as a control.

About this clonotype itself: A much larger clone lies one base from this, so it may be a read error. This is likely a read error, given that the CDR3 carries no conserved phenylalanine or tryptophan at its end. This chain connects TRBV12-3 or TRBV12-4 to TRBJ1-1; tentatively, D is TRBD1 (6 bases). The CDR3 has 11 residues. V was cut by 5 bases and J by 9 bases, with 10 bases left in between. CDR3 DNA sequence: TGTGCCAGCAGTACCGGGACAAAAGCTTTCTCT. It translates to CASSTGTKAFS.

This clonotype was seen repeatedly, ten times or more. This chain uses TRBV3-1 with TRBJ2-3, with 7 nucleotides matching TRBD2. This CDR3 has 16 residues. The germline CDR1 and CDR2 sequences are LGHDT and YNNKEL (reference sequence). V lost 1 base, J lost 4 bases, and 8 bases stayed unmatched. For the CDR3, the DNA is TGTGCCAGCAGCCAAGGGACTAGGTTCCCCTCAGATACGCAGTATTTT. It translates to CASSQGTRFPSDTQYF.

Here the CDR3 reads CASSLVRGGGETQYF. The DNA of the CDR3 is TGTGCCAGCAGCTTAGTGCGGGGGGGAGGGGAGACCCAGTACTTC. This chain connects TRBV7-2 to TRBJ2-5; 9 bases align to TRBD2. CDR1 and CDR2 (germline): SGHTA, FQGNSA. This CDR3 is 15 amino acids long. Trimming removed 1 base from V and 5 bases from J; junction bases left unmatched: 5.

The chain couples TRBV15 to TRBJ2-7; 7 bases map to TRBD1. The junction had 5 bases not matched to a gene; V was cut back by 0 bases and J by 3 bases. This CDR3 has 15 amino acids. CDR1 and CDR2 (germline): LNHNV, YYDKDF (reference sequence). CDR3 region: CATSREQGRSYEQYF. CDR3 nucleotides: TGTGCCACCAGCAGAGAACAGGGGAGAAGCTACGAGCAGTACTTC.

This chain uses TRBV25-1 with TRBJ2-2; the D gene could be TRBD1 or TRBD2 (5 bases each). The CDR3 is 16 residues long. The germline V and J ends were trimmed by 2 bases and 4 bases, with 14 bases remaining between them. Germline V gene sequence: CDR1 MGHDK, CDR2 SYGVNS. The CDR3 spells CASSEDRGGSTGELFF. The CDR3 DNA sequence: TGTGCCAGCAGTGAAGATCGGGGCGGTAGCACCGGGGAGCTGTTTTTT.

V is TRBV18 and J is TRBJ2-5, with 9 bases matching TRBD1. CDR3 length: 17 amino acids. Germline V gene sequence: CDR1 KGHSH, CDR2 LQKENI. J was trimmed by 5 bases and V by 0 bases; bases with no gene match: 10. The CDR3 reads CASSPPPGTGPGETQYF. The CDR3 DNA follows: TGTGCCAGCTCACCACCACCCGGGACAGGGCCAGGGGAGACCCAGTACTTC.

In this sample, this clonotype turned up many times. This chain connects TRBV6-1 to TRBJ1-1, with D unclear. CDR3 length equals 17 residues. Trimming cost V 7 bases and J 3 bases, with 24 bases left between them. Germline V gives CDR1 MNHNS, CDR2 SASEGT. The CDR3, as DNA: TGTGCCAGCACCCTCACGGCAGGTCGCATGAGGTACACTGAAGCTTTCTTT. Protein sequence: CASTLTAGRMRYTEAFF.

The CDR3 DNA follows: TGTGCCAGCAGCCCAATCCGGGCCAGACGACAAGAGACCCAGTACTTC. This sequence encodes CASSPIRARRQETQYF. The chain couples TRBV7-8 to TRBJ2-5; no reliable D call. This CDR3 region has 16 residues. V lost 5 bases to trimming and J lost 2 bases, with 18 bases between them. The V gene's germline CDR1 is SGHVS and CDR2 FQNEAQ.

This chain joins TRBV20-1 and TRBJ1-2; D uncertain. This CDR3 region has 12 residues. Trimming shortened V by 3 bases and J by 7 bases, and 12 bases separated the two germline ends. Germline V gene sequence: CDR1 DFQATT, CDR2 SNEGSKA (reference sequence). Here the CDR3 reads CSASRSTVGYTF. CDR3 coding DNA: TGCAGTGCTAGCCGGTCGACGGTTGGCTACACCTTC.

The rearrangement joins TRBV19 to TRBJ2-3, with D perhaps TRBD2 (6 bases). Looked up from germline, CDR1 is LNHDA and CDR2 is SQIVND (reference sequence). V was trimmed by 5 bases and J by 0 bases, leaving 12 bases between them. The CDR3 is made up of 15 amino acids. The CDR3 loop reads CASSASGGSTDTQYF. The DNA for the CDR3 is TGTGCCAGTAGTGCGAGTGGGGGGAGCACAGATACGCAGTATTTT.

In this sample, this clonotype turned up many times. V gene TRBV7-8 combines with J gene TRBJ1-5; no reliable D call. The V and J ends lost 1 base and 0 bases respectively, with 16 bases between them. Germline CDR1 and CDR2: SGHVS and FQNEAQ. The CDR3 runs 18 residues. CDR3 nucleotide sequence: TGTGCCAGCAGCTTAGGGGCGCAGGTATTGAATAGCAATCAGCCCCAGCATTTT. Translating gives CASSLGAQVLNSNQPQHF.

Many counts were recorded for this clonotype. V gene TRBV5-1 combines with J gene TRBJ1-1; D remains ambiguous. Between the trimmed V and J ends, which lost 6 bases and 0 bases, there was a span of 12 bases. This CDR3 has 14 residues. The germline V gene encodes CDR1 SGHRS and CDR2 YFSETQ. CDR3 bases: TGCGCCAGCAAATCCACCGTCATGAACACTGAAGCTTTCTTT. Its translation is CASKSTVMNTEAFF.

The chain joins TRBV4-1 to TRBJ2-5, with 9 bases aligning to TRBD2. V gave up 3 bases and J gave up 4 bases; unmatched junction bases: 6. The CDR3 sequence is 15 residues long. Germline V gives CDR1 MGHRA, CDR2 YSYEKL. CDR3 bases: TGCGCCAGCAGCCACCGGACTAGCGCTAGAGAGACCCAGTACTTC. Its translation: CASSHRTSARETQYF.

This clonotype was seen many times. The chain carries TRBV5-1 and TRBJ2-2; D possibly corresponds to TRBD2 (5 bases). CDR3 length equals 15 residues. Looked up from germline, CDR1 is SGHRS and CDR2 is YFSETQ. Trimming took off 2 bases at V and 5 bases at J, with 13 bases between the two ends. CDR3 protein: CASSLGRVETGELFF. CDR3 nucleotide sequence: TGCGCCAGCAGCTTAGGGCGGGTTGAGACCGGGGAGCTGTTTTTT. Together with reference TRBV5-1 and TRBJ2-2, the CDR3 gives the full variable domain: KAGVTQTPRYLIKTRGQQVTLSCSPISGHRSVSWYQQTPGQGLQFLFEYFSETQRNKGNFPGRFSGRQFSNSRSEMNVSTLELGDSALYLCASSLGRVETGELFFGEGSRLTVL.

This clonotype has ten or more counts. The rearrangement uses TRBV29-1 and TRBJ1-1; the D gene is possibly TRBD1 (6 bases). Trimming removed 7 bases from V and 3 bases from J, with 18 bases in between. Germline-derived CDR1 and CDR2 are SQVTM and ANQGSEA. The CDR3 is 14 residues long. Written as DNA, the CDR3 is TGCAGCGGAGCGGGGGGGGCGCTTTACACTGAAGCTTTCTTT. Protein: CSGAGGALYTEAFF. Full variable domain (remainder filled in from reference TRBV29-1 and TRBJ1-1): SAVISQKPSRDICQRGTSLTIQCQVDSQVTMMFWYRQQPGQSLTLIATANQGSEATYESGFVIDKFPISRPNLTFSTLTVSNMSPEDSSIYLCSGAGGALYTEAFFGQGTRLTVV.

This clonotype occurred many times. The V and J genes are TRBV2 and TRBJ1-2; tentatively, D is TRBD1 (6 bases). V gave up 1 base and J gave up 8 bases, with 14 bases separating them. Germline assignment: CDR1 SNHLY and CDR2 FYNNEI. The CDR3 consists of 14 residues. CDR3 residues: CASSEGQGMGGYTF. CDR3 DNA: TGTGCCAGCAGTGAAGGTCAGGGGATGGGGGGCTACACCTTC.

The V gene is TRBV15, the J gene TRBJ1-4, with D perhaps TRBD1 (5 bases). CDR1 and CDR2 (germline): LNHNV, YYDKDF (reference sequence). This CDR3 region has 14 residues. Trimming took 1 base from V and 7 from J, leaving 10 bases between them. Here the CDR3 reads CATSRVQGREKLFF. For the CDR3, the DNA is TGTGCCACCAGCAGAGTTCAGGGTCGTGAAAAACTGTTTTTT.

In this sample, this clonotype turned up many times. CDR3 sequence: CASSPSGTVNYGYTF. The CDR3 bases are TGTGCCAGCAGCCCCTCGGGGACGGTTAACTATGGCTACACCTTC. The chain is built from TRBV9 and TRBJ1-2; perhaps TRBD1 as D (5 bases). The CDR3 spans 15 residues. Trimming pared 4 bases from V and 1 base from J, leaving 14 bases between. Germline V CDR1 and CDR2: SGDLS, YYNGEE.

This clonotype has a count of ten or more. The chain combines TRBV4-1 with TRBJ1-4; D is perhaps TRBD1 (6 bases). The V end was cut by 0 bases, the J end by 6 bases, with 8 bases between. Germline-derived CDR1 and CDR2 are MGHRA and YSYEKL. The CDR3 is 14 amino acids. CDR3 bases: TGCGCCAGCAGCCAAGATCCAGGGGATGAAAAACTGTTTTTT. It translates to CASSQDPGDEKLFF.

This clonotype was observed many times. The rearrangement uses TRBV20-1 and TRBJ2-2; TRBD2 matches 7 bases. Germline V gene data show CDR1 as DFQATT and CDR2 as SNEGSKA (reference sequence). Trimming took 6 bases from V and 7 from J; bases not matched to a gene: 8. The CDR3 contains 13 residues. CDR3 residues: CSAYRLAGGELFF. CDR3 DNA: TGCAGTGCCTACCGACTAGCCGGCGGGGAGCTGTTTTTT.

This clonotype showed up just once. Given a much more abundant clone one base away, this may be a read error. The CDR3 region is CASRRGQVAQLNYGYAF. In nucleotides, the CDR3 is TGTGCCAGCAGACGTGGACAGGTCGCACAACTTAACTATGGCTACGCCTTC. The chain has TRBV12-3 or TRBV12-4 and TRBJ1-2, with TRBD1 identical over 7 bases. The CDR3 covers 17 residues.

This clonotype has more than one count but fewer than ten. This may be a read error, as it is one base from a much larger clone. This chain joins TRBV4-1 and TRBJ1-2; the D is unclear. This CDR3 is built from 15 residues. Germline values: CDR1 MGHRA, CDR2 YSYEKL. The CDR3 DNA is TGCGCCCGCAGCCAAGAGGAGACCCTGTCAAATGGCTACACCTTC. As protein: CARSQEETLSNGYTF.

In its sample, this clonotype was seen many times. The chain carries TRBV27 and TRBJ1-2; D is unclear. The CDR3 is made up of 14 amino acids. V was shortened by 5 bases and J by 0 bases, with 10 bases between the two germline ends. Germline CDR1 and CDR2: MNHEY and SMNVEV (reference sequence). The CDR3 DNA reads as TGTGCCAGCAGTCCGCCCGGACCTAACTATGGCTACACCTTC. It encodes CASSPPGPNYGYTF.

As for this clonotype: Likely a read error: the CDR3 ends without its conserved phenylalanine or tryptophan. The CDR3 reads CASCHRSSYEQYS. The CDR3 region has the DNA TGCGCCAGCTGCCACAGGAGCTCCTACGAGCAGTACTCC. This rearrangement joins TRBV2 to TRBJ2-7; maybe TRBD1 (5 bases). CDR1 and CDR2 from the germline V gene are SNHLY and FYNNEI. This CDR3 is 13 amino acids long.

In regard to this clonotype: The conserved phenylalanine or tryptophan is not found at the CDR3 terminus, so this likely reflects a read error. The chain carries TRBV19 and TRBJ2-5; maybe TRBD1 (5 bases). The CDR3 contains 14 residues. Germline V CDR1 and CDR2: LNHDA, SQIVND (reference sequence). For the CDR3, the DNA is TGTGCCAGTTCCACCCAGGGTTGGCAAGGGACCCAGTACCTC. As protein: CASSTQGWQGTQYL.

Regarding this clonotype: Since a much larger clone is just one base distant, this may be a read error. The chain carries TRBV7-2 and TRBJ1-5, with D unresolved. The V end was cut by 1 base, the J end by 0 bases, with 4 bases between. CDR1 and CDR2 from the germline V gene are SGHTA and FQGNSA. This CDR3 has 14 amino acids. The CDR3 is CASSLGNSNQPQHF. The CDR3 DNA reads TGTGCCAGCAGCTTAGGCAATAGCAATCAGCCCCAGCATTTT.

This chain uses TRBV19 with TRBJ1-3; D possibly corresponds to TRBD1 (5 bases). Germline V gene sequence: CDR1 LNHDA, CDR2 SQIVND (reference sequence). CDR3 length: 13 residues. Trimming cost V 3 bases and J 4 bases, with 7 bases left between them. The CDR3 region has the DNA TGTGCCAGTAGTATGACAGAGGGAAACACCATATATTTT. It encodes CASSMTEGNTIYF.

This clonotype was observed a single time. An end of the junction does not agree with germline; a read error may underlie this. The V gene is TRBV19, the J gene TRBJ1-1; D ambiguous. CDR3 length: 15 amino acids. The germline V gene encodes CDR1 LNHDA and CDR2 SQIVND (reference sequence). CDR3: CGSSKHTSMNTEAFF. CDR3 DNA: TGTGGCAGTAGTAAACATACCTCCATGAACACTGAAGCTTTCTTT.

This clonotype has just one count. This chain connects TRBV5-1 to TRBJ2-5; D may be TRBD1 (6 bases). Germline V gives CDR1 SGHRS, CDR2 YFSETQ. The V end lost 4 bases, the J end lost 9 bases, and 13 bases lay between the germline ends. This CDR3 spans 12 amino acids. In DNA, the CDR3 is TGCGCCAGCAGCCCAGGGGTGGATGCCCAGTACTTC. The encoded protein is CASSPGVDAQYF.

This clonotype has at least ten counts. This chain connects TRBV19 to TRBJ2-2, with 7 bases lining up with TRBD1. Trimming cost V 5 bases and J 5 bases; bases outside gene matches: 8. The CDR3 covers 15 residues. The V gene's germline CDR1 is LNHDA and CDR2 SQIVND (reference sequence). In DNA form, the CDR3 reads TGTGCCAGTAGTGCATCCGGGACAGTGACCGGGGAGCTGTTTTTT. Translated: CASSASGTVTGELFF.